The 26 T cell receptor beta chains reported below all come from one sample, sequenced in a study of CD8+ T cells in alopecia areata. RNA extraction was followed by reverse transcription into cDNA, which acted as the sequencing template. Assay used: immunoSEQ multiplex PCR; TCRdb lists only in-frame clones, some missing. In the table there are 200,000 or so clones, 58% of which are singletons. Documented treatment: oral pan-JAK inhibitor, 5-10 mg twice daily. Specimen: CD4+ T cells sorted from blood, collected at week 24, from a patient treated with tofacitinib. The origin of the receptors is a human donor with alopecia areata.

The chain is built from TRBV2 and TRBJ2-3, with 11 bases fitting TRBD2. The CDR3 consists of 14 residues. Germline V gene data show CDR1 as SNHLY and CDR2 as FYNNEI. After removal of 6 bases from V and 5 bases from J, the junction contained 4 bases not matched to a gene. The chain's CDR3 is CASRQLAGVDTQYF. The CDR3, as DNA: TGTGCCAGCAGACAACTAGCGGGGGTAGATACGCAGTATTTT. Full variable domain (rest looked up from reference TRBV2 and TRBJ2-3): EPEVTQTPSHQVTQMGQEVILRCVPISNHLYFYWYRQILGQKVEFLVSFYNNEISEKSEIFDDQFSVERPDGSNFTLKIRSTKLEDSAMYFCASRQLAGVDTQYFGPGTRLTVL.

This clone was counted only a few times. J is TRBJ2-3 and V is TRBV9; D might be TRBD2 (5 bases). Between the trimmed V and J ends, which lost 0 bases and 1 base, there was a span of 15 bases. CDR3 length: 17 residues. Germline CDR1 and CDR2: SGDLS and YYNGEE. The CDR3 DNA sequence: TGTGCCAGCAGCGTAGCGACGAGCTCGAGGGGCACAGATACGCAGTATTTT. Amino acids: CASSVATSSRGTDTQYF.

About this clone: This specimen includes other DNA sequences encoding the same CDR3. The V call is TRBV10-3, the J call TRBJ1-5, with a possible D match to TRBD1 (5 bases). The V gene lost 3 bases and the J gene lost 2 bases, with 5 bases spanning the gap. Germline V gene lookup returns CDR1 ENHRY and CDR2 SYGVKD. CDR3 length equals 13 residues. The CDR3 sequence: CAISEQGNQPQHF. CDR3 bases: TGTGCCATCAGTGAACAGGGCAATCAGCCCCAGCATTTT.

The chain carries TRBV7-2 and TRBJ2-1; possibly TRBD2 for D (6 bases). Germline-derived CDR1 and CDR2 are SGHTA and FQGNSA. Trimming cost V 7 bases and J 4 bases, with 20 bases left between them. This CDR3 has 16 amino acids. The CDR3 loop is CASTPRRDGLYNEQFF. As DNA, the CDR3 is TGTGCCAGCACCCCCAGGAGGGACGGGCTATACAATGAGCAGTTCTTC.

As DNA, the CDR3 is TGCGCCAGCAGCCAAGAAAGGAGTGAGCAGTTCTTC. The encoded protein is CASSQERSEQFF. The chain joins TRBV4-3 to TRBJ2-1, with unresolved D. CDR1 is LGHNA and CDR2 is YSLEER in the germline V gene. The CDR3 length is 12 residues. Trimming pared 0 bases from V and 9 bases from J, leaving 6 bases between.

V usage is TRBV23-1 and J usage is TRBJ1-4; D remains ambiguous. TRBV23-1 is filed as an ORF, its function uncertain. This CDR3 contains 16 residues. V was clipped by 0 bases and J by 5 bases, with 13 bases between them. CDR3 sequence (DNA): TGCGCCAGCAGTCAATCGTCGGCAGGAGTGAATGAAAAACTGTTTTTT. It encodes CASSQSSAGVNEKLFF.

This chain links TRBV6-5 with TRBJ2-7; maybe TRBD1 (6 bases). Between the trimmed V and J ends, which lost 6 bases and 2 bases, there was a span of 11 bases. This CDR3 has 13 amino acids. Germline values: CDR1 MNHEY, CDR2 SVGAGI. The CDR3 spells CASSYRVAYEQYF. As DNA, the CDR3 is TGTGCCAGCAGCTACAGGGTAGCCTACGAGCAGTACTTC.

This chain joins TRBV19 and TRBJ2-6, with no clear D. The CDR3 is made up of 14 amino acids. Per germline, CDR1 LNHDA and CDR2 SQIVND (reference sequence). Between the trimmed V and J ends, which lost 6 bases and 2 bases, there was a span of 8 bases. The CDR3: CASSFQAGANVLTF. In DNA, the CDR3 is TGTGCCAGTAGCTTCCAAGCTGGGGCCAACGTCCTGACTTTC. Complete variable domain (other parts from reference TRBV19 and TRBJ2-6): DGGITQSPKYLFRKEGQNVTLSCEQNLNHDAMYWYRQDPGQGLRLIYYSQIVNDFQKGDIAEGYSVSREKKESFPLTVTSAQKNPTAFYLCASSFQAGANVLTFGAGSRLTVL.

V and J are TRBV4-1 and TRBJ1-1; TRBD1 is a possible D gene (5 bases). V was pared by 5 bases and J by 0 bases, with 13 bases between. CDR1 and CDR2 (germline): MGHRA, YSYEKL. This CDR3 contains 15 residues. This CDR3 is CASSYGDRMNTEAFF. In DNA, the CDR3 is TGCGCCAGCAGCTACGGAGACAGAATGAACACTGAAGCTTTCTTT.

The sample holds a few counts of this clone. The chain couples TRBV19 to TRBJ1-4; no clear D. The CDR3 has 16 residues. Trimming stripped 8 bases from V and 5 bases from J, with 21 bases between. Germline CDR1 LNHDA, CDR2 SQIVND (reference sequence). The CDR3 sequence: CASADYIRNGNEKLFF. The CDR3 DNA follows: TGTGCCAGTGCCGACTACATAAGGAACGGGAATGAAAAACTGTTTTTT.

This clone has a handful of counts. V and J are TRBV29-1 and TRBJ1-1; D ambiguous. Per the germline V gene, CDR1 is SQVTM and CDR2 is ANQGSEA. Trimming pared 3 bases from V and 0 bases from J, leaving 11 bases between. CDR3 size: 14 residues. The CDR3: CSVDVNNLNTEAFF. As DNA, the CDR3 is TGCAGCGTTGATGTTAACAACCTGAACACTGAAGCTTTCTTT. Filled out from reference TRBV29-1 and TRBJ1-1, the complete variable domain reads SAVISQKPSRDICQRGTSLTIQCQVDSQVTMMFWYRQQPGQSLTLIATANQGSEATYESGFVIDKFPISRPNLTFSTLTVSNMSPEDSSIYLCSVDVNNLNTEAFFGQGTRLTVV.

This clone was detected only a few times. The chain employs TRBV6-5 and TRBJ1-1; 9 bases match TRBD1. The V gene's germline CDR1 is MNHEY and CDR2 SVGAGI. V shed 6 bases, J shed 1 base, and the junction held 3 bases outside the gene matches. This CDR3 has 14 amino acids. CDR3 amino acids: CASSLDRGNTEAFF. CDR3 in DNA: TGTGCCAGCAGCCTGGACAGGGGGAACACTGAAGCTTTCTTT.

This chain links TRBV6-5 with TRBJ2-1; TRBD2 aligns across 9 bases. Germline-derived CDR1 and CDR2 are MNHEY and SVGAGI. V was pared by 5 bases and J by 13 bases, with 9 bases of the junction left unmatched. The CDR3 is 13 amino acids. CDR3 nucleotide sequence: TGTGCCAGCAGTAGAGAGGGACTAGCTGAACAGTTCTTC. Translated: CASSREGLAEQFF.

DNA of the CDR3: TGTGCCAGCAGCCCCCTCGGGGGGTCTGGGACCCAGTACTTC. This translates into CASSPLGGSGTQYF. The chain uses TRBV7-8 and TRBJ2-5; TRBD2 matches 7 bases. V dropped 5 bases and J dropped 7; count of bases not matched to a gene: 10. Germline V gives CDR1 SGHVS, CDR2 FQNEAQ. The CDR3 is 14 amino acids.

This clone was recorded once. The rearrangement uses TRBV4-1 and TRBJ2-5; possibly TRBD2 for D (7 bases). Per germline, CDR1 MGHRA and CDR2 YSYEKL. The CDR3 length is 16 residues. Trimming took off 0 bases at V and 7 bases at J, with 18 bases between the two ends. In DNA form, the CDR3 reads TGCGCCAGCAGCCAAGATGATGCGGGGGCCACGTGGACCCAGTACTTC. Protein product: CASSQDDAGATWTQYF.

There are a few counts of this clone. The rearrangement links TRBV6-1 to TRBJ2-5; D might be TRBD2 (6 bases). Trimming left V 7 bases short and J 2 bases short, with 14 bases between. The CDR3 is 14 residues long. CDR1 is MNHNS, CDR2 SASEGT, per germline. The DNA of the CDR3 is TGTGCCAGCACTCCGAGGAGGGGTCAAGAGACCCAGTACTTC. Its protein is CASTPRRGQETQYF.

The chain uses TRBV7-2 and TRBJ2-7, with 9 nucleotides matching TRBD2. Germline CDR1 SGHTA, CDR2 FQGNSA. With V trimmed by 7 bases and J by 5 bases, 9 bases remained unmatched. The CDR3 spans 14 residues. CDR3 DNA: TGTGCCAGCACCCTAGGCGGGGGGGCCCACGAGCAGTACTTC. Residues: CASTLGGGAHEQYF.

In its sample, this clone was seen a few times. The chain links TRBV28 to TRBJ1-4, with TRBD1 as a possible D gene (5 bases). Germline CDR1 and CDR2: MDHEN and SYDVKM. Deletions cut 2 bases from V and 13 bases from J, with 11 bases between. The length of the CDR3 is 12 residues. CDR3 sequence: CASSLRAGVLFF. The CDR3, as DNA: TGTGCCAGCAGTTTAAGGGCGGGGGTACTGTTTTTT. Together with reference TRBV28 and TRBJ1-4, the CDR3 gives the full variable domain: DVKVTQSSRYLVKRTGEKVFLECVQDMDHENMFWYRQDPGLGLRLIYFSYDVKMKEKGDIPEGYSVSREKKERFSLILESASTNQTSMYLCASSLRAGVLFFGSGTQLSVL.

The gene calls are TRBV28 and TRBJ1-2; 7 bases map to TRBD1. CDR1 is MDHEN, CDR2 SYDVKM, per germline. The CDR3 is 14 residues long. Trimming removed 6 bases from V and 4 bases from J; junction bases left unmatched: 8. CDR3 nucleotides: TGTGCCAGCAGCCGACCTGACAGGGTCTATGGCTACACCTTC. This codes for CASSRPDRVYGYTF.

The CDR3 region is CASSFIRSGANVLTF. As DNA, the CDR3 is TGTGCCAGCAGCTTTATTCGCTCTGGGGCCAACGTCCTGACTTTC. J is TRBJ2-6 and V is TRBV13, with no clear D. V lost 3 bases and J lost 0, with 6 bases in between. The CDR3 sequence is 15 residues long. The germline V gene has CDR1 PRHDT and CDR2 FYEKMQ (reference sequence).

In DNA, the CDR3 is TGCAGCGTATCCCCCATGAACACTGAAGCTTTCTTT. Translated, it gives CSVSPMNTEAFF. V and J are TRBV29-1 and TRBJ1-1; no clear D. V lost 6 bases, J lost 0 bases, and 8 bases lay in between. This CDR3 has 12 residues. CDR1 and CDR2 (germline): SQVTM, ANQGSEA.

V is TRBV4-2 and J is TRBJ1-4; D gene unclear. Trimming took 1 base from V and 8 from J, leaving 14 bases between them. The length of the CDR3 is 15 residues. CDR1 and CDR2 from the germline V gene are LGHNA and YNFKEQ. The CDR3 DNA sequence: TGTGCCAGCAGCCAAGTCATCGGAGCTGACGAAAAACTGTTTTTT. Residues: CASSQVIGADEKLFF.

The chain combines TRBV20-1 with TRBJ2-7; D possibly corresponds to TRBD1 (5 bases). The CDR3 runs 11 residues. Per germline, CDR1 DFQATT and CDR2 SNEGSKA (reference sequence). V lost 7 bases to trimming and J lost 3 bases, with 10 bases between them. The chain's CDR3 is CSVDSDYEQYF. The CDR3 bases are TGCAGTGTTGACAGCGACTACGAGCAGTACTTC.

V gene TRBV7-8 combines with J gene TRBJ2-7, with 7 bases lining up with TRBD1. There are 14 residues in the CDR3. CDR1 is SGHVS and CDR2 is FQNEAQ in the germline V gene. V lost 2 bases, J lost 5 bases, and 6 bases stayed unmatched. CDR3: CASSLNRGDHEQYF. The CDR3 DNA is TGTGCCAGCAGCTTAAACAGGGGAGACCACGAGCAGTACTTC.

The chain links TRBV7-2 to TRBJ1-5; 7 positions agree with TRBD1. The germline V gene encodes CDR1 SGHTA and CDR2 FQGNSA. J gave up 6 bases and V 3 bases, and 11 bases lay outside the gene matches. There are 16 residues in the CDR3. CDR3 nucleotides: TGTGCCAGCAGCTTGTTAGGACAGGATGGGAGTCAGCCCCAGCATTTT. It is translated as CASSLLGQDGSQPQHF.

This clone was recorded only once. The genes are TRBV9 and TRBJ1-5; the match to TRBD1 covers 10 bases. V lost 4 bases, J lost 6 bases, and 4 bases stayed unmatched. CDR1 and CDR2 from the germline V gene are SGDLS and YYNGEE. CDR3 length equals 14 residues. CDR3 sequence: CASSPGTGVQPQHF. CDR3 in DNA: TGTGCCAGCAGCCCCGGGACAGGGGTTCAGCCCCAGCATTTT.